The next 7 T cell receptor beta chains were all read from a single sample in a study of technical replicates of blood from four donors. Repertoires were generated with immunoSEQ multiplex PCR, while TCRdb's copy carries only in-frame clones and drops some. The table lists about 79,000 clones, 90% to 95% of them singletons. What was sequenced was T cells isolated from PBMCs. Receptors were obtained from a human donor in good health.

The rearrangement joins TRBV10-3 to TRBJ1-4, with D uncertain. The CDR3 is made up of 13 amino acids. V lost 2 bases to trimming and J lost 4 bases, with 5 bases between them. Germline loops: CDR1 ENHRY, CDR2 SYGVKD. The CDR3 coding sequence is TGTGCCATCAGTGAGGGCTTTAATGAAAAACTGTTTTTT. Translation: CAISEGFNEKLFF.

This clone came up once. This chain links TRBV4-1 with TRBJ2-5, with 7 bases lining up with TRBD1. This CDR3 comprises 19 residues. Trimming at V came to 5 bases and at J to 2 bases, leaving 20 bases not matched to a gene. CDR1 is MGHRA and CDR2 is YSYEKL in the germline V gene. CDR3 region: CASSTRQGNLRGAQETQYF. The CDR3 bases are TGCGCCAGCAGCACCCGACAGGGTAACCTTAGAGGGGCACAAGAGACCCAGTACTTC.

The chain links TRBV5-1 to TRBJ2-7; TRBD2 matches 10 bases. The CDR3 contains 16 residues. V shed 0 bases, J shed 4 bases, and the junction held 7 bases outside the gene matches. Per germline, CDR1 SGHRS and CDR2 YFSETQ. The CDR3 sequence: CASSLASGGTIYEQYF. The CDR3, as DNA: TGCGCCAGCAGCTTGGCTAGCGGGGGAACCATTTACGAGCAGTACTTC.

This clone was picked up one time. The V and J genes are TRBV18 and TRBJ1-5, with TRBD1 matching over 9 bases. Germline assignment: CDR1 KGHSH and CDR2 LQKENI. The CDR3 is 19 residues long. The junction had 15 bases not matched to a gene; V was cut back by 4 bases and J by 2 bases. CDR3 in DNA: TGTGCCAGCTCACTCCGGACAGGGGCGGATGGGGTCGGCAATCAGCCCCAGCATTTT. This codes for CASSLRTGADGVGNQPQHF.

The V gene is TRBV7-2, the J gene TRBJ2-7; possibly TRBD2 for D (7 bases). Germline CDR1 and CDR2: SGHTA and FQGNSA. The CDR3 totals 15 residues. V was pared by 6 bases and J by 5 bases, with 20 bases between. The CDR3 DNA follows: TGTGCCAGCAGTCTTTATGAGGGGGGGTGGAACGAGCAGTACTTC. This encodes CASSLYEGGWNEQYF.

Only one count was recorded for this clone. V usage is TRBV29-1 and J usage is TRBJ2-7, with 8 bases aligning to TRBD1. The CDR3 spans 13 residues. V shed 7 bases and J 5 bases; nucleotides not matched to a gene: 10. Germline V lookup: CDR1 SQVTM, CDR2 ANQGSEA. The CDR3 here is CSGGDRNGNEQYF. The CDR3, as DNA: TGCAGCGGTGGGGACAGGAATGGCAACGAGCAGTACTTC.

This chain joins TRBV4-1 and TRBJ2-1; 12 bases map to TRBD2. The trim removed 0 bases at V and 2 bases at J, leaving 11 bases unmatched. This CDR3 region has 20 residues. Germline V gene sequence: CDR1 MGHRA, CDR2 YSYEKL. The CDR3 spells CASSQDRGTSGLWAYNEQFF. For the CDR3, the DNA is TGCGCCAGCAGCCAAGATCGAGGGACTAGCGGGCTGTGGGCCTACAATGAGCAGTTCTTC.